This T cell receptor (beta chain) is drawn from a study of cytomegalovirus exposure and HLA in healthy donors. The wider study: An earlier analysis found fewer than 140 million unique TCR beta sequences from approximately 190 million T cells. Study findings and constraints: The study flagged some 170 TCR beta chains as cytomegalovirus-associated. Earlier analysis looked at TCR beta V segments, and most were productive about 90% or about 30% of the time. Presence/absence results assume similar sequencing depth per donor, which may not hold.

PCR amplification relied on 60 Vbeta primers (plus 13 Jbeta primers). The repertoire was sequenced with immunoSEQ multiplex PCR; TCRdb's copy has only in-frame clones and lacks some. The repertoire holds fewer than 90,000 clones, with roughly 78% as singletons. This CDR3 has 14 residues. Per germline, CDR1 MGHRA and CDR2 YSYEKL. V dropped 0 bases and J dropped 5 bases, with 8 bases sitting between them. This clone occurred once. Its antigen is not identified. Sequenced material: PBMCs. This receptor was identified in a male donor in good health and CMV-seropositive. This chain links TRBV4-1 with TRBJ2-1; perhaps TRBD1 as D (6 bases). CDR3 in DNA: TGCGCCAGCAGCCAAGATGGACAGAACAATGAGCAGTTCTTC. Amino acids: CASSQDGQNNEQFF.